Shown below are 12 T cell receptor beta chains from a single sample sequenced in a study of control samples from healthy donors and cancer patients. Method: immunoSEQ multiplex PCR; TCRdb's copy keeps in-frame clones and lacks some. The sample gives 70,000 to 80,000 clones, over 85% of which show up once; under 2.5% is in the top ten. The sequencing sample was made of PBMCs. These receptors originate from a woman aged 60-70 years with head and neck cancer.

The CDR3 loop is CSTQMNTEAFF. In nucleotides, the CDR3 is TGCAGTACACAGATGAACACTGAAGCTTTCTTT. The chain is built from TRBV20-1 and TRBJ1-1; D unresolved. Trimming cost V 8 bases and J 0 bases, with 7 bases left between them. This CDR3 comprises 11 residues. Germline CDR1 reads DFQATT; CDR2 reads SNEGSKA (reference sequence).

This chain uses TRBV6-5 with TRBJ2-5; D is unresolved. The CDR3 extends over 11 amino acids. Germline values: CDR1 MNHEY, CDR2 SVGAGI. Trimming cost V 0 bases and J 6 bases, with 2 bases left between them. The CDR3 here is CASSYSKTQYF. DNA of the CDR3: TGTGCCAGCAGTTACTCGAAGACCCAGTACTTC.

The V gene is TRBV9, the J gene TRBJ1-1, with TRBD1 as a possible D gene (6 bases). Germline V gene lookup returns CDR1 SGDLS and CDR2 YYNGEE. The CDR3 consists of 16 residues. V was cut by 0 bases and J by 1 base, with 13 bases left in between. The CDR3 is CASSVAGQGPNTEAFF. CDR3 DNA: TGTGCCAGCAGCGTAGCTGGTCAGGGGCCGAACACTGAAGCTTTCTTT.

J is TRBJ2-1 and V is TRBV24-1; 11 bases match TRBD1. J was trimmed by 5 bases and V by 1 base; bases with no gene match: 12. This CDR3 comprises 19 residues. Germline CDR1 is KGHDR and CDR2 is SFDVKD. For the CDR3, the DNA is TGTGCCACCAGTGATTTTAGAGGGCGGGGGACAGGGGGGAACAATGAGCAGTTCTTC. Amino acid sequence: CATSDFRGRGTGGNNEQFF.

V usage is TRBV6-5 and J usage is TRBJ2-7; 9 positions match TRBD2. The J segment lost 6 bases and the V segment lost 8 bases, leaving 11 bases of the junction unmatched. Germline V gene lookup returns CDR1 MNHEY and CDR2 SVGAGI. This CDR3 spans 14 amino acids. CDR3 in DNA: TGTGCCAGCTTTGTAGGAGCGGGAGGCGGCGAGCAGTACTTC. Translating gives CASFVGAGGGEQYF.

The chain joins TRBV2 to TRBJ1-5; tentatively, D is TRBD1 (6 bases). CDR3 length: 15 amino acids. V was pared by 3 bases and J by 0 bases, with 9 bases between. Germline CDR1 reads SNHLY; CDR2 reads FYNNEI. The CDR3: CASSDARGSNQPQHF. In DNA, the CDR3 is TGTGCCAGCAGTGATGCCAGGGGTAGCAATCAGCCCCAGCATTTT.

This rearrangement joins TRBV5-4 to TRBJ1-6; D ambiguous. V was cut by 1 base and J by 8 bases, with 7 bases left in between. This CDR3 has 13 residues. Germline V gene sequence: CDR1 SGHNT, CDR2 YYREEE (reference sequence). The CDR3 protein is CASSLSRDSPLHF. In DNA, the CDR3 is TGTGCCAGCAGCTTGTCCCGGGATTCACCCCTCCACTTT.

The chain is built from TRBV29-1 and TRBJ1-2, with D possibly being TRBD1 (6 bases). CDR1 is SQVTM and CDR2 is ANQGSEA in the germline V gene. This CDR3 has 14 amino acids. The ends were cut back, 6 bases at V and 5 bases at J, with 19 bases in the middle. The CDR3 region has the DNA TGCAGCGTACCCCGACAGGCGAACGTATATGGCTACACCTTC. It translates to CSVPRQANVYGYTF. Using reference TRBV29-1 and TRBJ1-2 for the parts outside the CDR3, the full variable domain is SAVISQKPSRDICQRGTSLTIQCQVDSQVTMMFWYRQQPGQSLTLIATANQGSEATYESGFVIDKFPISRPNLTFSTLTVSNMSPEDSSIYLCSVPRQANVYGYTFGSGTRLTVV.

The V gene is TRBV20-1, the J gene TRBJ2-7; D gene ambiguous. V lost 3 bases and J lost 0, with 12 bases in between. Per germline, CDR1 DFQATT and CDR2 SNEGSKA (reference sequence). The CDR3 consists of 14 residues. DNA of the CDR3: TGCAGTGCTAGTGGAATCTTGAGCTCCTACGAGCAGTACTTC. This encodes CSASGILSSYEQYF.

This clone appeared a few times. The chain employs TRBV5-1 and TRBJ2-5, with a tentative D call TRBD2 (6 bases). CDR3 length equals 15 residues. CDR1 is SGHRS and CDR2 is YFSETQ in the germline V gene. V dropped 1 base and J dropped 4 bases, with 14 bases sitting between them. This CDR3 is CASSLSGGIGETQYF. CDR3 bases: TGCGCCAGCAGCTTGTCTGGCGGGATAGGAGAGACCCAGTACTTC.

This chain uses TRBV24-1 with TRBJ2-5; a weak D match, TRBD1 (6 bases). Germline CDR1 and CDR2: KGHDR and SFDVKD. V lost 7 bases to trimming and J lost 2 bases, with 19 bases between them. The CDR3 has 16 amino acids. The CDR3 region is CATRATTGSGQETQYF. DNA of the CDR3: TGTGCCACCAGGGCCACGACAGGATCTGGGCAAGAGACCCAGTACTTC.

The chain recombines TRBV10-3 with TRBJ2-6; D is perhaps TRBD1 (5 bases). V was cut by 4 bases and J by 6 bases, with 16 bases left in between. The CDR3 length is 16 residues. CDR1 is ENHRY, CDR2 SYGVKD, per germline. The CDR3 DNA is TGTGCCATCAGTGTGGGGCCATCGACCGAGGCCAACGTCCTGACTTTC. This codes for CAISVGPSTEANVLTF.